A selection of T cell receptor beta chains follows, all from one sample in a study of shared clonotypes between healthy human individuals. The table came from immunoSEQ multiplex PCR; TCRdb's copy has only in-frame clones and leaves some out. This sample has hundreds of thousands of clones, with approximately 97% found just once. Material for sequencing was naive CD4+ T cells sorted from blood. These receptor sequences come from a woman between 25 and 40 years old in good health. Both conserved end residues are part of each CDR3. The order of the fields is D gene, J gene, CDR3 length, V gene, clone size, CDR3 protein, CDR3 DNA. The D gene is left open where the match is weak. The size entry is marked missing in some rows and otherwise reads once, few, many or a size class.

NA | TRBJ2-1 | 14 | TRBV2 | NA | CASRETGFLNEQFF | TGTGCCAGCAGAGAAACAGGGTTCCTTAATGAGCAGTTCTTC
TRBD1 | TRBJ2-1 | 14 | TRBV5-4 | NA | CASSRGQGGSEQFF | TGTGCCAGCAGCCGGGGACAGGGGGGTTCTGAGCAGTTCTTC
TRBD1 | TRBJ2-4 | 18 | TRBV10-2 | NA | CASSEPGQGTLAKNIQYF | TGCGCCAGCAGTGAGCCGGGACAGGGGACTCTAGCCAAAAACATTCAGTACTTC
NA | TRBJ1-6 | 14 | TRBV27 | NA | CASSNTGWGSPLHF | TGTGCCAGCAGCAACACCGGATGGGGTTCACCCCTCCACTTT
NA | TRBJ1-1 | 14 | TRBV6-1 | NA | CAITDRGRNTEAFF | TGTGCCATTACAGACCGAGGGAGGAACACTGAAGCTTTCTTT
NA | TRBJ2-5 | 16 | TRBV5-1 | NA | CASSDSPRRARETQYF | TGCGCCAGCAGCGATTCTCCCCGGAGGGCCCGTGAGACCCAGTACTTC
TRBD1 | TRBJ1-5 | 15 | TRBV6-6 | NA | CASSAGGSSNQPQHF | TGTGCCAGCAGCGCAGGGGGTTCGAGCAATCAGCCCCAGCATTTT
NA | TRBJ2-1 | 16 | TRBV10-3 | NA | CAISESTGVRWNEQFF | TGTGCCATCAGTGAGTCGACCGGAGTTAGATGGAATGAGCAGTTCTTC
TRBD2 | TRBJ2-7 | 15 | TRBV5-4 | NA | CASSNPGLATYEQYF | TGTGCCAGCAGCAATCCGGGACTAGCAACCTACGAGCAGTACTTC
NA | TRBJ1-4 | 12 | TRBV19 | NA | CASTQAGEKLFF | TGTGCCAGTACCCAAGCTGGGGAAAAACTGTTTTTT
TRBD2 | TRBJ2-7 | 15 | TRBV28 | NA | CASSLFASGSYEQYF | TGTGCCAGCAGTTTATTCGCTAGCGGGAGTTACGAGCAGTACTTC
NA | TRBJ1-5 | 15 | TRBV6-5 | NA | CASSYSIGGDQPQHF | TGTGCCAGCAGTTACTCCATCGGCGGGGATCAGCCCCAGCATTTT
TRBD2 | TRBJ2-1 | 15 | TRBV10-3 | once | CAISDGQRGGDEQFF | TGTGCCATCAGTGACGGCCAGCGGGGTGGGGATGAGCAGTTCTTC
NA | TRBJ2-7 | 13 | TRBV21-1 | NA | CASSTARTGVEYF | TGTGCCAGCAGCACTGCCCGGACAGGGGTCGAGTACTTC
NA | TRBJ2-7 | 17 | TRBV28 | NA | CASSLYEGGPPSYEQYF | TGTGCCAGCAGTTTATATGAGGGCGGGCCCCCCTCCTACGAGCAGTACTTC
NA | TRBJ2-1 | 11 | TRBV28 | NA | CASKTYNEQFF | TGTGCCAGCAAGACCTACAATGAGCAGTTCTTC
NA | TRBJ2-3 | 13 | TRBV27 | NA | CASSHGGADTQYF | TGTGCCAGCAGTCACGGTGGGGCAGATACGCAGTATTTT
NA | TRBJ2-7 | 12 | TRBV18 | once | CASSPPNYEQYF | TGTGCCAGCTCACCCCCTAACTACGAGCAGTACTTC
NA | TRBJ2-7 | 14 | TRBV18 | NA | CASSPREIPTEQYF | TGTGCCAGCTCACCACGTGAAATTCCTACCGAGCAGTACTTC
NA | TRBJ1-5 | 18 | TRBV5-6 | NA | CASSLRIRAPYSNQPQHF | TGTGCCAGCAGCTTGAGAATAAGGGCCCCTTATAGCAATCAGCCCCAGCATTTT
TRBD1 | TRBJ2-3 | 13 | TRBV18 | once | CAGRTGGEDTQYF | TGTGCCGGGCGGACAGGGGGCGAGGATACGCAGTATTTT
TRBD2 | TRBJ2-7 | 16 | TRBV6-1 | NA | CASSEGFSGSFYEQYF | TGTGCCAGCAGTGAAGGATTTAGCGGGAGTTTCTACGAGCAGTACTTC
NA | TRBJ2-6 | 13 | TRBV28 | NA | CASRKMGANVLTF | TGTGCCAGCAGAAAAATGGGGGCCAACGTCCTGACTTTC
NA | TRBJ2-1 | 14 | TRBV6-1 | NA | CASSEGSAYNEQFF | TGTGCCAGCAGTGAAGGAAGCGCTTACAATGAGCAGTTCTTC
TRBD2 | TRBJ2-3 | 15 | TRBV18 | NA | CASSRLAGTGDTQYF | TGTGCCAGCTCCCGACTAGCTGGGACGGGGGATACGCAGTATTTT
NA | TRBJ1-5 | 15 | TRBV5-1 | NA | CTSSSSGRSNQPQHF | TGCACCAGCAGCTCGTCGGGACGGAGCAATCAGCCCCAGCATTTT
NA | TRBJ2-7 | 15 | TRBV7-9 | NA | CASSRSQGTPYEQYF | TGTGCCAGCAGCAGATCCCAGGGAACCCCCTACGAGCAGTACTTC
TRBD2 | TRBJ2-3 | 16 | TRBV5-1 | NA | CASSQGLAGVSDTQYF | TGCGCCAGCAGCCAAGGACTAGCGGGAGTCTCAGATACGCAGTATTTT
NA | TRBJ1-2 | 14 | TRBV5-5 | NA | CASSSLPINYGYTF | TGTGCCAGCAGCTCCCTCCCAATTAACTATGGCTACACCTTC
TRBD2 | TRBJ2-1 | 15 | TRBV6-5 | NA | CASSYGLAGRTEQFF | TGTGCCAGCAGTTACGGGCTAGCGGGAAGGACTGAGCAGTTCTTC
NA | TRBJ1-5 | 14 | TRBV18 | NA | CASSPPGDDQPQHF | TGTGCCAGCTCACCCCCCGGGGACGATCAGCCCCAGCATTTT
NA | TRBJ2-7 | 12 | TRBV28 | once | CASSLPGYEQYF | TGTGCCAGCAGTTTACCGGGCTACGAGCAGTACTTC
NA | TRBJ2-3 | 17 | TRBV14 | NA | CASSQDKRAGFTDTQYF | TGTGCCAGCAGCCAAGACAAAAGGGCGGGATTCACAGATACGCAGTATTTT
TRBD1 | TRBJ2-1 | 15 | TRBV6-5 | NA | CASSGTGRKNNEQFF | TGTGCCAGCAGTGGGACAGGGAGAAAGAACAATGAGCAGTTCTTC
NA | TRBJ1-5 | 13 | TRBV5-1 | once | CASSLEYGQPQHF | TGCGCCAGCAGCTTGGAATACGGTCAGCCCCAGCATTTT